This T cell receptor beta chain was observed in a study of cytomegalovirus exposure and HLA in healthy donors (TCRdb year 2017). Concerning the study at large: According to an earlier analysis of around 600 of the donors, roughly 180 million T cells yielded 117 million unique TCR beta sequences and approximately 300 Gb of sequence data. The number of donors typed differed by locus, with 629-630 for A, B, C, DRB1 and DQB1, roughly 550 for DQA1, nearly 610 for DPA1, and under 490 for DPB1. Besides the first cohort of some 670 subjects, a separate validation cohort made up of 95 to 150 different subjects was used. HLA typing covered class I and class II loci at four-digit resolution. An earlier analysis of nearly 600 of the donors applied high-throughput TCR beta sequencing to assess whether each TCR beta V gene segment acted as functional or pseudogenic. Alongside the repertoire data, information on donor age, sex, ethnicity and CMV serostatus was compiled. High-throughput TCR immunosequencing, statistical association of individual TCRs with disease status, and machine learning were combined to predict cytomegalovirus infection status. In a later analysis, previously published TCR beta repertoires from roughly 710 donors were re-analyzed and high-resolution HLA genotyping was added so that TCR occurrence patterns could be studied. Among about 400 genotyped donors of the cohort, an average of about 220,000 unique TCR beta nucleotide sequences was sequenced per donor, of which roughly 18% were non-productive. Around 320 gigabases of sequencing data and 70 million to 100 million unique TCR sequences were included in an early release covering roughly 700 HLA-typed donors. Among the 398 genotyped donors, approximately 81% belonged to the genetic ancestry cluster associated with self-reported Caucasian donors. Several DR-DQ haplotypes were handled as single units for association and clustering because linkage in the cohort was strong. Rather than drawing on any new phenotypic data, the later analysis identified candidate immune exposures from TCR beta sequences and the way those sequences occurred across donors. The T cell repertoires of some 700 subjects were profiled by immunosequencing and related to cytomegalovirus serostatus. Every repertoire in the discovery cohort had been generated on one and the same sequencing platform. A later genetic analysis took genome-wide SNP genotypes for about three fifths of the 666 donors and used that subset as a discovery cohort. The study was designed to test whether signatures of past pathogen exposure could be identified by cataloging public T cell receptors. The investigation overall reported the following: Because counts were too low, about 18 rarely observed V segments, including chromosome 9 orphons, were left out of the earlier analysis of approximately 580 of the donors. Some IMGT-functional V segments, including TRBV6-2 and TRBV6-3, could not be distinguished by the 87-base-pair reads and were therefore excluded. A further reported finding was that TCR beta sequences accurately predicted the HLA-A and HLA-B alleles for most subjects in the first cohort. Linkage disequilibrium might explain the correlated functional status among segregating V segments, but an unknown experimental factor could not be excluded. Because some donors lacked HLA typing at each locus, the association tests relied only on the typed subset. In a later analysis, most CMV-associated TCR beta chains were found to appear HLA-restricted, with HLA associations seemingly driven largely by CMV exposure. In a later analysis, several top co-occurrence clusters were reported to appear linked to parvovirus B19, influenza, CMV and Epstein-Barr virus. A few of the identified cytomegalovirus-associated TCR beta chains were confirmed in vitro to be specific for cytomegalovirus antigens. In a later analysis, TCR association rates were found to vary across HLA loci, with the most associated TCRs seen for DRB1 alleles and the fewest for HLA-C alleles. This cohort had only TCR beta chains sequenced, and the lack of alpha or paired-chain data limited which features could be detected. Compared with equally common non-associated chains, HLA-associated TCR beta chains in a later analysis were more clonally expanded and had lower generation probabilities. Immune exposure information for the cohort was limited to CMV serostatus. The classifier was reported to diagnose cytomegalovirus status with high specificity and sensitivity in both the original cohort and the validation cohort. The sequencing pipeline was judged likely to have produced a cluster of highly shared sequence variants as a technical artifact. In the study, approximately 160 TCR beta chains were listed as associated with cytomegalovirus. Compared with the roughly 600-donor mean, donors in an Asian-associated ancestry cluster had fewer N-insertions in productive TCRs, according to a later genetic analysis. At a false discovery rate of 0.05, a later analysis linked some 18,000 TCR beta sequences to specific HLA alleles. Broadly in line with IMGT annotations, most TCR beta V segments showed up in productive rearrangements about 87% or about 30% of the time in an earlier analysis of roughly 590 of the donors. Roughly uniform sequencing depth across donors was assumed in presence/absence analyses, although this assumption may not hold. It was suggested by the authors that the approach could potentially be generalized to other disease states and immunological phenotypes. Assigning TCR associations to individual alleles was difficult when HLA alleles, especially DR and DQ, strongly co-occurred. Across donors, most TCR sequences were observed very rarely, whereas some public TCRs were present in many individuals. In a later genetic analysis, a missense DCLRE1C variant was associated with V-gene and J-gene trimming of TCR beta chains, and the association was replicated in an independent cohort.

The germline V gene (reference sequence) specifies MNHEY as CDR1 and SMNVEV as CDR2. Reading from cysteine to phenylalanine, the CDR3 counts 13 amino acids. The entry retains the CDR3 DNA only, 39 bases that are in frame from base 1. V was cut back by 3 bases and J by 2 bases, leaving a gap of 7 bases between them. The cohort was made up of 500 to 800 healthy bone marrow donors. Cohort members were all nominally healthy when sampled, although unrecorded immune exposures were likely present. The donor tested CMV seronegative, placing the donor among the roughly 350 seronegative members of the cohort. A peripheral blood sample was provided by each donor, and peripheral blood mononuclear cells were used for TCR beta sequencing. Genomic DNA extraction from the blood cell samples was performed with the Qiagen DNeasy Blood Extraction Kit. Receptors were amplified or captured by the immunoSEQ multiplex PCR assay. For the multiplex PCR, a mixture combining 60 forward primers for TCR Vbeta segments and 13 reverse primers for TCR Jbeta segments was used. Amplification of the CDR3 region of rearranged TCR beta genes was performed with a multiplex PCR assay on genomic DNA. The Illumina HiSeq System was used to sequence the amplified TCR beta libraries as 87-base-pair reads. From the authors' description of their analysis: A later analysis counted tens of millions of unique TCR beta chains across the 666 repertoires, and around 9.9 million of these chains were shared by at least two donors. A nearest-neighbor algorithm error-corrected the raw reads and collapsed the reads into unique sequences, merging closely related sequences to remove PCR and sequencing errors. V, D and J gene segments were assigned by aligning CDR3 sequences to IMGT reference sequences. For a sequence to be retained, a match of at least six nucleotides was required to both a V gene segment and a J gene segment. A rearrangement was called productive if the CDR3 had no stop codons and remained in frame with V and J, and every other rearrangement was called non-productive. CDR3 was defined by IMGT convention, running from the second conserved V-encoded cysteine to the conserved J-encoded phenylalanine. The earlier analysis of 500 to 650 of the donors excluded any sequence lacking an unambiguous match to a single V gene segment. An earlier analysis of roughly 590 of the donors called V segments functional above 56.7% productive rearrangements and segregating when the between-donor standard deviation exceeded 5%. To diagnose cytomegalovirus status from the catalog of TCR beta chain sequences, a statistical classification framework was built. In a later analysis, V and J genes were assigned by comparing TCR nucleotide sequences against IMGT/GENE-DB human TR gene sequences. A later analysis assigned CDR3 sequences and most-parsimonious VDJ recombination scenarios with the TCRdist pipeline. In a later analysis, every TCR beta chain was defined by the combination of its CDR3 amino acid sequence and its V-gene family, and reads without a unique V-gene family were dropped. To address suspected cross-contamination and a sequencing artifact, a later analysis removed roughly 640 highly shared, low-generation-probability nucleotide sequences. A later analysis calculated a clonal expansion index for each public chain from normalized within-repertoire ranks of inferred template counts. Generation probabilities in a later analysis came from a VDJ recombination model fitted to out-of-frame rearrangements, and those results were checked against IGoR. A later analysis scored TCR-TCR, TCR-HLA and TCR-CMV co-occurrence with hypergeometric tests, applying a repertoire-size bias correction to TCR pairs. To estimate false discovery rates, a later analysis permuted the HLA or CMV assignments 20 times. In a later analysis, co-occurring TCRs were grouped with DBSCAN, and TCRdist sequence similarity was added when clustering was performed within HLA-allele-positive subsets. Co-occurrence clustering excluded repertoires with fewer than 30,000 or more than 120,000 public chains, plus five with anomalous nucleotide sharing. The clones in this table, taken by TCRdb from immuneACCESS, are in-frame only. Not every clone is retained; where verified, under half of the shortfall comes from an unresolved V gene, and the cause of the rest is unknown. V, J and clone size are those of that table, while D and trimming were read from the DNA. The sample table holds approximately 110,000 clones, of which more than 65% were seen once. About 0.92% of the sample is held by the ten biggest clonotypes.

Of note for this clone: What antigen it recognizes has not been identified. Base qualities were left out, and no much larger clone turns up one base away.

Specimen: PBMCs. Recombination joined TRBV27 with TRBJ1-2, with the D segment identity uncertain. The receptor was derived from a woman younger than 45 in good health and CMV-seronegative. The nucleotides read TGTGCCAGCAGTTTCGGGGTAAACTATGGCTACACCTTC. The encoded protein is CASSFGVNYGYTF.